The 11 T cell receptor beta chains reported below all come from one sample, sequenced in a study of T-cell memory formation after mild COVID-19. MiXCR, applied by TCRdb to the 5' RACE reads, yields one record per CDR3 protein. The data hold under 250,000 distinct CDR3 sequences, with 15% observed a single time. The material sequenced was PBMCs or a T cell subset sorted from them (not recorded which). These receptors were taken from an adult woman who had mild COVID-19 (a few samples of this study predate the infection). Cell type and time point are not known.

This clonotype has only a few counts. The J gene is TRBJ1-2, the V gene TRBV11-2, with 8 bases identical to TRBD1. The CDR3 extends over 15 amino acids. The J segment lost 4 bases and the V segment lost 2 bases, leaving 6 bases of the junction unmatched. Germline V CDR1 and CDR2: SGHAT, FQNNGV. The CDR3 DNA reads TGTGCCAGCAGCTTAAGCCGGACAGGGTCCTATGGCTACACCTTC. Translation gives CASSLSRTGSYGYTF.

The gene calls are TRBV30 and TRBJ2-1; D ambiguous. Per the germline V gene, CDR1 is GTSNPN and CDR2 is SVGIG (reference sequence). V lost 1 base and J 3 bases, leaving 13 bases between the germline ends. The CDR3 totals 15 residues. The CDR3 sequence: CAWSALPAGYNEQFF. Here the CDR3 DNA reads TGTGCCTGGAGTGCCCTCCCGGCAGGCTACAATGAGCAGTTCTTC.

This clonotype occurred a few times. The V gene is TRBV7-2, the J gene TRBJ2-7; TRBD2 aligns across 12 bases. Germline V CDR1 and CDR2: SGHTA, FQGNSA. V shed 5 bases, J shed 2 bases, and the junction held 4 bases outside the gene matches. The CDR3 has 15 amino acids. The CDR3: CASSPGTSGPYEQYF. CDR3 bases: TGTGCCAGCAGCCCCGGGACTAGCGGGCCCTACGAGCAGTACTTC.

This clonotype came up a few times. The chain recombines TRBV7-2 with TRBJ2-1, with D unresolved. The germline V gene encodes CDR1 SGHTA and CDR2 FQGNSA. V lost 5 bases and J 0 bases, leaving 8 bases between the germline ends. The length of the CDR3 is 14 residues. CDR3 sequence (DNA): TGTGCCAGCAGCCCACAGAGCTCCTACAATGAGCAGTTCTTC. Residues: CASSPQSSYNEQFF. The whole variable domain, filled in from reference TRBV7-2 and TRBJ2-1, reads GAGVSQSPSNKVTEKGKDVELRCDPISGHTALYWYRQSLGQGLEFLIYFQGNSAPDKSGLPSDRFSAERTGGSVSTLTIQRTQQEDSAVYLCASSPQSSYNEQFFGPGTRLTVL.

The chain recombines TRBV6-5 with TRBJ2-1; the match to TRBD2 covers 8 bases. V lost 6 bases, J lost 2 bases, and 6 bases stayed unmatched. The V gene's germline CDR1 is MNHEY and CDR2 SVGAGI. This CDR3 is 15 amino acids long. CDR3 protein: CASSLAGPAYNEQFF. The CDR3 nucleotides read TGTGCCAGCAGCCTAGCGGGTCCTGCCTACAATGAGCAGTTCTTC.

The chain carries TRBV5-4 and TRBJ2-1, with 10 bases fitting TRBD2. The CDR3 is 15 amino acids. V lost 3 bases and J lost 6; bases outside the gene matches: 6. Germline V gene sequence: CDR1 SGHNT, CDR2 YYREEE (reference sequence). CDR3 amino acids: CASSSAAGGSNEQFF. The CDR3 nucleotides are TGTGCCAGCAGCTCCGCAGCGGGAGGGAGCAATGAGCAGTTCTTC.

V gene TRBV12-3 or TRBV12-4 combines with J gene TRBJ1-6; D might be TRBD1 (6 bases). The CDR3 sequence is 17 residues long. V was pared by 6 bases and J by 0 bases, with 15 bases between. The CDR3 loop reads CASRKDRFSSYNSPLHF. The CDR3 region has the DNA TGTGCCAGCAGAAAAGACAGGTTCAGCTCCTATAATTCACCCCTCCACTTT.

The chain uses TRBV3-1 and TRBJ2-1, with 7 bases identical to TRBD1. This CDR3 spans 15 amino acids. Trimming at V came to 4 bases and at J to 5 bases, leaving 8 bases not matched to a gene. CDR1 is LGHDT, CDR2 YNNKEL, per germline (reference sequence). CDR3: CASSRPGQINNEQFF. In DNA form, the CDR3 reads TGTGCCAGCAGCCGGCCGGGACAGATCAACAATGAGCAGTTCTTC.

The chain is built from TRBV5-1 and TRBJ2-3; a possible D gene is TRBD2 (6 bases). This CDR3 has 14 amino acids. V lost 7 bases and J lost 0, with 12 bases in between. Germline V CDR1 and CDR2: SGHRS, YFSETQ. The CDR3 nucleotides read TGCGCCAGCGAGGGCGGGGCTAGCACAGATACGCAGTATTTT. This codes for CASEGGASTDTQYF.

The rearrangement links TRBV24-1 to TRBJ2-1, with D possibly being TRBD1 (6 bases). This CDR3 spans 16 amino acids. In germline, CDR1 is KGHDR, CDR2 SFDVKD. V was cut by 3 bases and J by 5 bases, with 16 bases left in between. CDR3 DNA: TGTGCCACCAGTGATCCGGCCGGGACATTCAACAATGAGCAGTTCTTC. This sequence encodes CATSDPAGTFNNEQFF.

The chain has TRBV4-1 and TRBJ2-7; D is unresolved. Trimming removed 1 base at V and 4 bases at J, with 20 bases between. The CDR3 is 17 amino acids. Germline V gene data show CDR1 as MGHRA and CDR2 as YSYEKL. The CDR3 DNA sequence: TGCGCCAGCAGCCAAGCTTACGAAACTTTTGACTGGTACGAGCAGTACTTC. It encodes CASSQAYETFDWYEQYF.